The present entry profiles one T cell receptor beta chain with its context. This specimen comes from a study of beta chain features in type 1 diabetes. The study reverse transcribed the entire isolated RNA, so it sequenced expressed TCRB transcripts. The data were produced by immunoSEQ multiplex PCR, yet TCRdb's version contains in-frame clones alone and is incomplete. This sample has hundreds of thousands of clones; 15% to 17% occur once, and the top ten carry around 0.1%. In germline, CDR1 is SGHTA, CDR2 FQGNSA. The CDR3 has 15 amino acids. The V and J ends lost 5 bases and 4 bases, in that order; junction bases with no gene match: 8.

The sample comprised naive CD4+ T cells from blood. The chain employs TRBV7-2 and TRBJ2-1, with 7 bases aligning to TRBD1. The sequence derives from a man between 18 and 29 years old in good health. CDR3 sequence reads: CASSVQTGLYNEQFF. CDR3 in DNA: TGTGCCAGCAGCGTACAGACAGGGCTGTACAATGAGCAGTTCTTC.